This T cell receptor (beta chain) was recovered during a study of early stage breast cancer tumors. Study details: Of some 17 invasive breast tumors, twelve were hormone receptor-positive, HER2-negative.

The assay was immunoSEQ multiplex PCR, and TCRdb's table has in-frame clones only and misses some. Of around 11,000 clones listed, about four fifths are singletons. V dropped 5 bases and J dropped 1; count of bases not matched to a gene: 9. CDR1 is SGHAT, CDR2 FQNNGV, per germline. CDR3 length: 17 amino acids. The sequence derives from a person aged 70 to 85 with breast cancer. Sample: breast tumor tissue. The J gene is TRBJ2-4, the V gene TRBV11-2, with TRBD1 identical over 9 bases. The CDR3 here is CASSPGQGSLAKNIQYF. The CDR3 bases are TGTGCCAGCAGCCCGGGACAGGGTTCTCTGGCCAAAAACATTCAGTACTTC.